The TCR beta chain described here comes from a study of regulatory and conventional T cells in RAG deficiency. General study points: Shannon entropy fell and Simpson indices rose in RAG-deficient patients. Other subsets showed around 9.4-fold reductions, but Treg unique TCR beta sequences fell 75 to 100-fold in these patients.

Comments on this clone: Antigen unknown.

With V trimmed by 1 base and J by 5 bases, 6 bases remained unmatched. CDR1 and CDR2 from the germline V gene are SGHTA and FQGNSA. The CDR3 has 15 residues. Clones were sequenced by immunoSEQ multiplex PCR, and TCRdb holds only the in-frame ones, with some missing. The sample contains around 30,000 clones, more than 90% of which appear only once. Conventional CD4+ T cells were sorted from blood as CD25-low CD127-high cells. In addition, the sample was reused for a study of regulatory T cells. As reported in that work: The PCR used 52 TRBV and 13 TRBJ primers. Patient repertoires had restricted TRB V-J pairs and skewed V and J usage, most in Tregs.

The clonotype originates from a human donor in good health. Sample: CD25- CD4+ T cells sorted from blood. The J gene is TRBJ2-3, the V gene TRBV7-2; 7 nucleotides align to TRBD2. CDR3 region: CASSLGAGVEDTQYF. The DNA of the CDR3 is TGTGCCAGCAGCTTAGGGGCGGGGGTGGAAGATACGCAGTATTTT.